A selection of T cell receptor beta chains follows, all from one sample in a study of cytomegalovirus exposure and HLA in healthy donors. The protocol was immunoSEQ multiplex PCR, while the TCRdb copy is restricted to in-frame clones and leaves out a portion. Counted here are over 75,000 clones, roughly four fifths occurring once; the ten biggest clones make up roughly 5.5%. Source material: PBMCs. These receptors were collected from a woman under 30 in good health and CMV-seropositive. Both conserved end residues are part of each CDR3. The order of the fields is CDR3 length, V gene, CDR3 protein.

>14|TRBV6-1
CASSEMTTYNEQFF
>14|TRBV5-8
CASSLKDFLETQYF
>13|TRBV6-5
CASRTWVNRTQYF
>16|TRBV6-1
CASSETSSGSFNEQFF
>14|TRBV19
CASSFGTSGYEQYF
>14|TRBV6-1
CASDYTSGANVLTF
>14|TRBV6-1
CASTRDRSNYGYTF
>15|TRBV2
CASRRLAPTTDTQYF
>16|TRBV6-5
CASSYSRAGAYNEQFF
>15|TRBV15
CATSRRTGGYYGYTF
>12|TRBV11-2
CASRITYNEQFF
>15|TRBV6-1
CASSEEWTTAYEQYF
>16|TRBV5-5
CASSPGYGTGSFEQYF
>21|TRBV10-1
CASSESPAGTGEILLIYEQYF
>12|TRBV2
CASTVWRGGYTF
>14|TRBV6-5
CASTGPASTDTQYF
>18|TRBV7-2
CASSLVASGSAGANVLTF
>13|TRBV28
CASSNLTPPRAFF
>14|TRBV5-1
CASSVTVPRETQYF
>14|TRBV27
CARINRGPAYEQYF
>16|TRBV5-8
CASSLGGWGRLTEAFF
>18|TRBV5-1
CASSSTTISGNSYNEQFF
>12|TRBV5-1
CASSLDIREAFF
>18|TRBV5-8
CASSLAGTSGGPTGELFF
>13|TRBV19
CASAFFPYNEQFF
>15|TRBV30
CAWSPVYSGANVLTF
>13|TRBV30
CAWKRQPNEKLFF
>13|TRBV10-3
CAISGQGSNEQFF
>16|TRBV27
CASSFMGVLGHGEQFF
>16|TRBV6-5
CASSYTTGGSNSPLHF
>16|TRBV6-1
CASSDPGQAAGYEQYF
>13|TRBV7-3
CASSLGTGFGYTF
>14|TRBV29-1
CSVEVPGGFYEQYF
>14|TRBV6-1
CASEQGRSNYGYTF
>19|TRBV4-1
CASSQDHPTTRTDNYGYTF
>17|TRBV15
CATSSQSGTIGTDTQYF
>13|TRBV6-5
CASSFGHDNEQFF
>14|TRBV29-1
CSVVDGGNTGELFF
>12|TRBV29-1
CSARKGYHEQYF
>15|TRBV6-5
CASSYSEGWGYGYTF
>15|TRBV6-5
CASSYDAGEIYEQYF
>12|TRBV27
CASSSGFHEQYF
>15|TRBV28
CASSPGTRLTDTQYF
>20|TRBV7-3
CARGIGTGTSGRYRTGELFF
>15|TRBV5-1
CASSPGLAGTDTQYF
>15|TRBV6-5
CASSSFRNENTEAFF